This T cell receptor (beta chain) was profiled in a study of blood T cell repertoires in COVID-19. On the study more broadly: Whether acute or convalescent, the COVID-19 samples came from the United States, Italy and Spain. The analysed material was cDNA or gDNA that came from T cells, B-cell-depleted T cells, or PBMCs.

J was trimmed by 4 bases and V by 8 bases; bases with no gene match: 7. CDR3 size: 14 residues. CDR1 MNHEY and CDR2 SVGAGI come from the germline V gene. Source study methods: Counts of nucleated cells, estimated from reference gene primer amplification, were obtained. Data came from immunoSEQ multiplex PCR; TCRdb stores just in-frame clones and leaves some out. That table is the source of V, J and clone size, and D and trimming were worked out from the DNA. The sample shows about 150,000 clones, about four fifths of them seen only once. The V call is TRBV6-5, the J call TRBJ1-5, with TRBD1 identical over 8 bases. What was sequenced was peripheral blood. This receptor was taken from a woman aged 80 or over with acute or convalescent COVID-19. The CDR3 sequence is CASRQGNQNQPQHF. The CDR3 coding sequence is TGTGCCAGCCGACAGGGGAACCAAAATCAGCCCCAGCATTTT.